This T cell receptor beta chain was documented in a study of blood T cell repertoires in COVID-19. On the study more broadly: PBMCs, B-cell-depleted T cells, or T cells provided the cDNA or gDNA that made up the material.

Germline-derived CDR1 and CDR2 are MNHEY and SVGAGI. V lost 0 bases to trimming and J lost 3 bases, with 12 bases between them. CDR3 size: 15 residues. As handled by the study authors: Amplification from reference gene primers served as the basis for estimated nucleated cell counts. Clones were read by immunoSEQ multiplex PCR, and TCRdb kept only the in-frame ones, dropping some. The V and J calls and clone size were taken over from that table, and D and trimming were inferred from the DNA. In the table there are fewer than 45,000 clones, around 79% of which are singletons. The chain joins TRBV6-5 to TRBJ2-7; D may be TRBD1 (6 bases). The receptor's source is a human donor in a cohort sampled during active COVID-19. The sample comprised peripheral blood. The DNA of the CDR3 is TGTGCCAGCAGTTACTCGCAACAGGGTGTCTACGAGCAGTACTTC. The encoded protein is CASSYSQQGVYEQYF.